These 16 T cell receptor beta chains share one sample of origin, sequenced in a study of CD8 T cells in ankylosing spondylitis. Via MiXCR, TCRdb re-called the 5' RACE reads, giving one row per CDR3 protein. The sample yields about 130,000 distinct CDR3 sequences, about 7% seen once. Sequenced: blood, either unsorted or a sorted T cell fraction (not recorded which). These TCRs come from a female donor with ankylosing spondylitis or in good health (not recorded which).

This clonotype occurred many times. This sequence joins TRBV20-1 and TRBJ2-1, with 13 bases fitting TRBD2. This CDR3 comprises 14 residues. Trimming cost V 5 bases and J 4 bases; bases outside gene matches: 2. Germline V gives CDR1 DFQATT, CDR2 SNEGSKA (reference sequence). Written as DNA, the CDR3 is TGCAGTGCTGGACTAGCGGGGGCGTACAATGAGCAGTTCTTC. Its translation is CSAGLAGAYNEQFF.

This clonotype was seen a handful of times. The chain employs TRBV6-5 and TRBJ1-2, with D unclear. Germline V lookup: CDR1 MNHEY, CDR2 SVGAGI. V was shortened by 4 bases and J by 0 bases, with 12 bases between the two germline ends. The CDR3 totals 15 residues. The CDR3 DNA sequence: TGTGCCAGCAGTTTGTATCTGCAGGCTAACTATGGCTACACCTTC. Amino acids: CASSLYLQANYGYTF.

This clonotype was observed at least ten times. This chain uses TRBV4-2 with TRBJ2-1, with D perhaps matching TRBD1 or TRBD2 (5 bases each). There are 16 residues in the CDR3. Deletions cut 0 bases from V and 4 bases from J, with 13 bases between. Germline V gene sequence: CDR1 LGHNA, CDR2 YNFKEQ. The CDR3 is CASSQEERGPYNEQFF. The CDR3 DNA sequence: TGTGCCAGCAGCCAAGAAGAACGGGGACCGTACAATGAGCAGTTCTTC.

This clonotype was recorded at least ten times. J is TRBJ1-1 and V is TRBV4-2, with D unclear. Per the germline V gene, CDR1 is LGHNA and CDR2 is YNFKEQ. V lost 2 bases, J lost 4 bases, and 14 bases lay in between. The CDR3 is 15 amino acids. The CDR3 DNA sequence: TGTGCCAGCAGCCAACGCGGGCAGAGAGCCACTGAAGCTTTCTTT. Amino acid sequence: CASSQRGQRATEAFF.

The table lists this clonotype with a few counts. The chain links TRBV19 to TRBJ1-1, with a weak D call TRBD1 (6 bases). This CDR3 spans 14 amino acids. The germline V and J ends were trimmed by 4 bases and 1 base, with 10 bases remaining between them. Germline CDR1 LNHDA, CDR2 SQIVND (reference sequence). The CDR3 nucleotides are TGTGCCAGTAGTACCCCACAGGGGAACACTGAAGCTTTCTTT. It translates to CASSTPQGNTEAFF.

This clonotype was observed at least ten times. The chain couples TRBV5-1 to TRBJ1-5; tentatively, D is TRBD1 (5 bases). The CDR3 is 13 residues long. The V and J ends lost 3 bases and 5 bases respectively, with 9 bases between them. Germline V lookup: CDR1 SGHRS, CDR2 YFSETQ. The DNA for the CDR3 is TGCGCCAGCAGCTGGGACGGTCATCAGCCCCAGCATTTT. It translates to CASSWDGHQPQHF.

This clonotype was found many times. The chain joins TRBV18 to TRBJ2-6; a possible D gene is TRBD2 (5 bases). Germline V lookup: CDR1 KGHSH, CDR2 LQKENI. V gave up 3 bases and J gave up 1 base, with 13 bases separating them. The CDR3 spans 17 residues. Here the CDR3 DNA reads TGTGCCAGCTCACCGGAGGCAGCCCTTTCTGGGGCCAACGTCCTGACTTTC. Translated, it gives CASSPEAALSGANVLTF.

This clonotype has at least ten counts. The V and J genes are TRBV12-3 or TRBV12-4 and TRBJ2-2, with D perhaps given as TRBD1 or TRBD2 (6 bases each). This CDR3 spans 15 amino acids. V lost 4 bases and J 5 bases, leaving 14 bases between the germline ends. The CDR3 reads CASSWGQAGTGELFF. The CDR3, as DNA: TGTGCCAGCAGTTGGGGGCAGGCGGGGACCGGGGAGCTGTTTTTT.

Many counts were recorded for this clonotype. The V gene is TRBV20-1, the J gene TRBJ2-3; tentative D call: TRBD2 (5 bases). V dropped 4 bases and J dropped 2 bases, with 19 bases sitting between them. Germline V gene sequence: CDR1 DFQATT, CDR2 SNEGSKA (reference sequence). The length of the CDR3 is 16 residues. The CDR3 spells CSANGLTTGTTDTQYF. CDR3 bases: TGCAGTGCTAACGGCTTGACCACGGGAACCACAGATACGCAGTATTTT.

Ten or more counts support this clonotype. This chain uses TRBV29-1 with TRBJ2-7; 7 bases map to TRBD1. V trimming: 4 bases; J trimming: 2 bases; junction bases outside the gene matches: 2. Germline loops: CDR1 SQVTM, CDR2 ANQGSEA. The CDR3 runs to 12 residues. CDR3 in amino acids: CSVVQGTYEQYF. In DNA, the CDR3 is TGCAGCGTTGTACAGGGGACCTACGAGCAGTACTTC.

This clonotype was observed many times. The genes are TRBV10-3 and TRBJ1-2, with 9 bases matching TRBD1. The CDR3 runs 14 residues. V lost 4 bases, J lost 8 bases, and 8 bases stayed unmatched. The germline CDR1 and CDR2 sequences are ENHRY and SYGVKD. CDR3 bases: TGTGCCATCAGTGGGGGACAGGGTCTTAGAGGCTACACCTTC. Translation: CAISGGQGLRGYTF.

This clonotype was counted at least ten times. This rearrangement joins TRBV5-1 to TRBJ2-1; D remains unclear. V was trimmed by 5 bases and J by 7 bases, leaving 10 bases between them. The CDR3 is made up of 12 amino acids. Germline V CDR1 and CDR2: SGHRS, YFSETQ. The DNA for the CDR3 is TGCGCCAGCAGTTGGACCGGGAATGAGCAGTTCTTC. This translates into CASSWTGNEQFF.

This clonotype was counted at least ten times. The genes are TRBV15 and TRBJ2-1, with D perhaps TRBD2 (6 bases). CDR3 size: 14 residues. Trimming took 4 bases from V and 9 from J, leaving 16 bases between them. Germline V CDR1 and CDR2: LNHNV, YYDKDF (reference sequence). CDR3 region: CATSTRTTGSEQFF. The CDR3 DNA is TGTGCCACCAGCACACGGACAACCGGGAGTGAGCAGTTCTTC.

In this sample, this clonotype turned up many times. J is TRBJ2-2 and V is TRBV4-3, with D perhaps matching TRBD1 (6 bases). The CDR3 is made up of 15 amino acids. Germline CDR1 is LGHNA and CDR2 is YSLEER. The ends were cut back, 0 bases at V and 3 bases at J, with 8 bases in the middle. Written as DNA, the CDR3 is TGCGCCAGCAGCCAAGAACAGGGATACACCGGGGAGCTGTTTTTT. Amino acids: CASSQEQGYTGELFF.

There are a few counts of this clonotype. The V call is TRBV7-6, the J call TRBJ2-5, with 8 bases matching TRBD2. Per the germline V gene, CDR1 is SGHVS and CDR2 is FNYEAQ. The CDR3 covers 15 residues. V trimming: 8 bases; J trimming: 5 bases; junction bases outside the gene matches: 13. The chain's CDR3 is CASVLGTGGLETQYF. The CDR3 DNA follows: TGTGCCAGCGTCCTTGGGACGGGGGGGCTGGAGACCCAGTACTTC.

This clonotype was counted many times. The chain employs TRBV15 and TRBJ2-5; 7 nucleotides match TRBD1. The CDR3 has 12 residues. Per germline, CDR1 LNHNV and CDR2 YYDKDF (reference sequence). Germline trimming cut 8 bases from V and 4 bases from J; bases unmatched to any gene: 4. The DNA for the CDR3 is TGTGCCACCGGGGACAGAAGAGAGACCCAGTACTTC. It codes for CATGDRRETQYF.